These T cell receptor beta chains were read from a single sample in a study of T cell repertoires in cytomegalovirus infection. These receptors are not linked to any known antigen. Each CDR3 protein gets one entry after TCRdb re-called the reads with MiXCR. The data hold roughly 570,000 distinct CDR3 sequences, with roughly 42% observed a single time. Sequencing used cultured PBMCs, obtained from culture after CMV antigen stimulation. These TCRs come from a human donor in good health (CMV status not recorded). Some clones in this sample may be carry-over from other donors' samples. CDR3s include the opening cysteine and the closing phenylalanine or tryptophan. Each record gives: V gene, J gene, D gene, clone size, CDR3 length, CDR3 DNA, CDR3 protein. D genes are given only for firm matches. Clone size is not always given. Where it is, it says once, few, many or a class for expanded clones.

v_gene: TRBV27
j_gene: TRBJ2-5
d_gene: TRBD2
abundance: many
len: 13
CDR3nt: TGTGCCAGCTCCCCTAGCGGGAAAGAGACCCAGTACTTC
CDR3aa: CASSPSGKETQYF

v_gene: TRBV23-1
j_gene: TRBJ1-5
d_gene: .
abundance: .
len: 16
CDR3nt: TGCGCCAGCAGTCAATTCCTGGGACAAGACAATCAGCCCCAGCATTTT
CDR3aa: CASSQFLGQDNQPQHF

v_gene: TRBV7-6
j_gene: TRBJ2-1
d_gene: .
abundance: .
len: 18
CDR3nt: TGTGCCAGCAGCCTAGGGACCGGCTCCCTTTATTCCTACAATGAGCAGTTCTTC
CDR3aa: CASSLGTGSLYSYNEQFF

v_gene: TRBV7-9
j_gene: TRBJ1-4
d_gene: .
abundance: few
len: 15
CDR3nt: TGTGCCAGCAGCTTAATCCCGACAGCTAATGAAAAACTGTTTTTT
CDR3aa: CASSLIPTANEKLFF

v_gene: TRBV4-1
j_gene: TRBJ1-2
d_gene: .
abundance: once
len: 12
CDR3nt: TGTGCCAGCAGCCAAGACGTTGTAGGCTACACCTTC
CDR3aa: CASSQDVVGYTF

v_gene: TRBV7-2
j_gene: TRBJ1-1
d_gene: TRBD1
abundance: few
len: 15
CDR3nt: TGTGCCAGCAGCTCCCCGACAGGGCGAGACACTGAAGCTTTCTTT
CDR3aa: CASSSPTGRDTEAFF

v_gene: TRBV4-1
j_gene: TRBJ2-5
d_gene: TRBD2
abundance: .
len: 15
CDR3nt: TGCGCCAGCAGCCAAGCGGGACTAGTCGGAGAGACCCAGTACTTC
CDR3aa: CASSQAGLVGETQYF

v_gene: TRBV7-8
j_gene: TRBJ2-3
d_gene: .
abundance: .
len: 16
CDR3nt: TGTGCCAGCAGCTTAAAGCGGAGCGGCTCCACAGATACGCAGTATTTT
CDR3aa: CASSLKRSGSTDTQYF

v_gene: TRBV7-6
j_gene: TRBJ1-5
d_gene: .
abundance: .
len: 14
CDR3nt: TGTGCCAGCAGCTTAGGCCAGTCGGCTCAGCCCCAGCATTTT
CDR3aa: CASSLGQSAQPQHF

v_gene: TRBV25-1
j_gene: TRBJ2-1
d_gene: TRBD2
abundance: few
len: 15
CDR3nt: TGTGCCAGCAGTGAGAAAAGCGGGATCTACAATGAGCAGTTCTTC
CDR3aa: CASSEKSGIYNEQFF

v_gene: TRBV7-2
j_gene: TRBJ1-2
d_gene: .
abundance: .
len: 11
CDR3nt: TGTGCCAGCAGCTTAGCTCTTGGCTACACCTTC
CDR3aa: CASSLALGYTF

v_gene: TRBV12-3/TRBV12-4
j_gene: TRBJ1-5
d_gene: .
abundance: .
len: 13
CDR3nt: TGTGCCAGCAGTTTGGGGGTAGAGCAGCCCCAGCATTTT
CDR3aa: CASSLGVEQPQHF

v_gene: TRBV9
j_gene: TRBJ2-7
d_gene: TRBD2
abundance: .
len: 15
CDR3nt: TGTGCCAGCAGCCCTTCCTGGGACTACACCTACGAGCAGTACTTC
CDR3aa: CASSPSWDYTYEQYF

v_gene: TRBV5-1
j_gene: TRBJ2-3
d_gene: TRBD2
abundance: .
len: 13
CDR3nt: TGCGCCAGCAGCAATAGCGGGGGAGATACGCAGTATTTT
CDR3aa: CASSNSGGDTQYF

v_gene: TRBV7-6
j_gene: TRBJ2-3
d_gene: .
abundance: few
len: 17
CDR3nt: TGTGCCAGCAGCTTAGCGGCCGGTGGGAACAACACAGATACGCAGTATTTT
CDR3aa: CASSLAAGGNNTDTQYF

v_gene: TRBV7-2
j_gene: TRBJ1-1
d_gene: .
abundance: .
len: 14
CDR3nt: TGTGCCAGCAGCGGTCGTATATGGGGTACTGAAGCTTTCTTT
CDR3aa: CASSGRIWGTEAFF

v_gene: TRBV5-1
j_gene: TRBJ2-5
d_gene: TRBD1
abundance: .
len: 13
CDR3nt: TGCGCCAGCAGCTGGGACAGCCAAGAGACCCAGTACTTC
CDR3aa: CASSWDSQETQYF

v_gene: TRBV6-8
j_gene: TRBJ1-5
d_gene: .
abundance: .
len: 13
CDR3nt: TGTGCCACCCGGGGGGGACTCAATCAGCCCCAGCATTTT
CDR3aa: CATRGGLNQPQHF

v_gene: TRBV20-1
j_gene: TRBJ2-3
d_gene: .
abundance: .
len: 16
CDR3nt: TGCAGTGCTAGAGAATGGGGGCGGACACCCACAGATACGCAGTATTTT
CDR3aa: CSAREWGRTPTDTQYF

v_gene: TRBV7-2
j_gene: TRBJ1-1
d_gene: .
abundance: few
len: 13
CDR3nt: TGTGCCAGCAGCTCAACAGATGACACTGAAGCTTTCTTT
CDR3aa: CASSSTDDTEAFF

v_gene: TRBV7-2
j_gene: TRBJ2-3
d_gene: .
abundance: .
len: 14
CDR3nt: TGTGCCAGCAGCCGGCGGGTAGGCACAGATACGCAGTATTTT
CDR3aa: CASSRRVGTDTQYF

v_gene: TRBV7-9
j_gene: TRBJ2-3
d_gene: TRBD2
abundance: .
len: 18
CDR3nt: TGTGCCAGCAGCTTAGTGCCCATAAGGACTAGCGGGAAAAATACGCAGTATTTT
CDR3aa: CASSLVPIRTSGKNTQYF

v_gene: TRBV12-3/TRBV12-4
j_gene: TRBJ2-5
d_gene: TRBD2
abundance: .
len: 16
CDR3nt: TGTGCCAGCAGTCCCTCTCGTGCGGGAGGGCAAGAGACCCAGTACTTC
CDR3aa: CASSPSRAGGQETQYF

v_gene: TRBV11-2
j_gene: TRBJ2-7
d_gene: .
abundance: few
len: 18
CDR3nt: TGTGCCAGCAGCCTCACCGGGACCCTGGGCTTCAGCTCCTACGAGCAGTACTTC
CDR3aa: CASSLTGTLGFSSYEQYF

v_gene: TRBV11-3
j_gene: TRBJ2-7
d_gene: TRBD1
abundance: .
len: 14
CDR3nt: TGTGCCAGAGCCTGGGACAGGGAGAGATACGAGCAGTACTTC
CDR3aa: CARAWDRERYEQYF

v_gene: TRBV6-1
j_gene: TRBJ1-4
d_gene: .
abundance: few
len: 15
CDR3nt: TGTGCCAGCAGCTCGATATCGGGCAGGGCAGAAAAACTGTTTTTT
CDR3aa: CASSSISGRAEKLFF

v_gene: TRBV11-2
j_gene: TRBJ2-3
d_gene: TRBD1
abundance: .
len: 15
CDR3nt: TGTGCCAGCAGCCCGACAGGGACGGGCACAGATACGCAGTATTTT
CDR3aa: CASSPTGTGTDTQYF

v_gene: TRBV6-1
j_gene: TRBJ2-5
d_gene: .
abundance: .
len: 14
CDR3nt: TGTGCCAGCAGCGAACTCCAGGGGAGAGAGACCCAGTACTTC
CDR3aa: CASSELQGRETQYF

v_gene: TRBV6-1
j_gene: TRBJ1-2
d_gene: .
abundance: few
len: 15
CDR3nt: TGTGCCAGCAGTGTCGGGGCAGGGATCGACTATGGCTACACCTTC
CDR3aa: CASSVGAGIDYGYTF

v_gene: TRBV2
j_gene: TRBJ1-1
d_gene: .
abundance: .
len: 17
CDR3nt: TGTGCCAGCAGTGTCACAGGGAAGGGAGCAGGGAACACTGAAGCTTTCTTT
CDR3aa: CASSVTGKGAGNTEAFF

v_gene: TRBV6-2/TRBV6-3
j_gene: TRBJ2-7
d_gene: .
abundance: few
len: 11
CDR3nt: TGTGCCAGCAGTTACGTGGGCGTGGTCTACTTC
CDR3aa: CASSYVGVVYF

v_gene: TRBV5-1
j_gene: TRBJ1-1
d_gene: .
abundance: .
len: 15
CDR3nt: TGCGCCAGCAGCTTGGGCGGGGAGGGGGGAGTTGAAGCTTTCTTT
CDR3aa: CASSLGGEGGVEAFF

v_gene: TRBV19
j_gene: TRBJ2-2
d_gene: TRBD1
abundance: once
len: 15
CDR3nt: TGTGCCAGTAGTACAGGACAGGTTCGGACCGGGGAGCTGTTTTTT
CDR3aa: CASSTGQVRTGELFF

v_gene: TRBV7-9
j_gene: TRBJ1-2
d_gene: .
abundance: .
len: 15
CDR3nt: TGTGCCAGCAGCTTAGCCCCACAGAGTAACTATGGCTACACCTTC
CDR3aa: CASSLAPQSNYGYTF

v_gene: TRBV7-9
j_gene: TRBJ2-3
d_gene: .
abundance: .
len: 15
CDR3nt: TGTGCCAGCAGCTATAGGGGACGGCCCGGTGATACGCAGTATTTT
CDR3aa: CASSYRGRPGDTQYF

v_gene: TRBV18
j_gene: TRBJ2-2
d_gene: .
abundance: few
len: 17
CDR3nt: TGTGCCAGCCCCTCGGTGTTAGGCAATGCGAACACCGGGGAGCTGTTTTTT
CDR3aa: CASPSVLGNANTGELFF

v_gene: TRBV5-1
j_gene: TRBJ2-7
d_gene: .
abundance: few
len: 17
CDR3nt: .
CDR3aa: CASSFGSGLQGRYEQYF

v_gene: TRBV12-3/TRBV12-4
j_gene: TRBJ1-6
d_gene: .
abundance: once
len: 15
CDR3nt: TGTGCCAGCAGTTCTCGAGGGGGACGGGAATCACCCCTCCACTTT
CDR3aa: CASSSRGGRESPLHF

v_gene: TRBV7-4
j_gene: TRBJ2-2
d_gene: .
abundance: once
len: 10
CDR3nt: TGTGCCACCCCTCGCGGGGAGCTGTTTTTT
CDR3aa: CATPRGELFF

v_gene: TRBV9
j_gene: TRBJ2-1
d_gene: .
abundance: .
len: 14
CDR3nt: TGTGCCAGCAGCCTACTCTCGGGGTCAAGGGTGGAGTTCTTC
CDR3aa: CASSLLSGSRVEFF

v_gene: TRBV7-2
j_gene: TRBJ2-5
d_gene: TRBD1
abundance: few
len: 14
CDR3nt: TGTGCCAGCAGCACACAGGGGGCGGAAGAGACCCAGTACTTC
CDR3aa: CASSTQGAEETQYF

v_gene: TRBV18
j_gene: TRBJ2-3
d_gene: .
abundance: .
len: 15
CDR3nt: TGTGCCAGCTCGCCGGGACTGTCAATCGGGGATACGCAGTATTTT
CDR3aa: CASSPGLSIGDTQYF

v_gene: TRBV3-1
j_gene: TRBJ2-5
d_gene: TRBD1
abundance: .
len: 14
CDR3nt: TGTGCCAGCAGCCGGGCAGGGGGTGCGGAGACCCAGTACTTC
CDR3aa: CASSRAGGAETQYF

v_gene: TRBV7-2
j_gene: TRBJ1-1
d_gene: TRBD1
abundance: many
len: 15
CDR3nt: TGTGCCAGCACCCCAGGGACAGGGATGAACACTGAAGCTTTCTTT
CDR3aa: CASTPGTGMNTEAFF

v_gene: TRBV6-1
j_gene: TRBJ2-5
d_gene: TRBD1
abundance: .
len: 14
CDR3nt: TGTGCCAGCAGTGAAGGGGACAGGGAAGAGACCCAGTACTTC
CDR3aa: CASSEGDREETQYF

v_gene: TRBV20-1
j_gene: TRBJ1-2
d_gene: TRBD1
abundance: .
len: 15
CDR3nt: TGCAGTGCTAGAGTCCCTGGGACAGGGACGAATGGCTACACCTTC
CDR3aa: CSARVPGTGTNGYTF

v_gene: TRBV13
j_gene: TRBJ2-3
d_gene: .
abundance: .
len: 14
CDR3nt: TGTGCCAGCAGCACCCTTGCCCGGGGGGATACGCAGTATTTT
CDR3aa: CASSTLARGDTQYF

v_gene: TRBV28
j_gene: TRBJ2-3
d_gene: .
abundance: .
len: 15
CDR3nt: TGTGCCAGCAGTACCGCCGGGAGCAGCACAGATACGCAGTATTTT
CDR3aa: CASSTAGSSTDTQYF

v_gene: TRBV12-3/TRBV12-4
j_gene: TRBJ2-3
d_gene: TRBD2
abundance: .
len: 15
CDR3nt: TGTGCCAGCAGTTACCTAGCGGGAGCGTCCGATACGCAGTATTTT
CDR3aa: CASSYLAGASDTQYF

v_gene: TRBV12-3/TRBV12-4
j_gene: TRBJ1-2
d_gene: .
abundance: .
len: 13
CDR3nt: TGTGCCAGCAGTTTTAGTCAGGAGGGAGGCTACACCTTC
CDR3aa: CASSFSQEGGYTF